Presented here are 27 T cell receptor beta chains from one specimen sequenced in a study of blood T cell repertoires in COVID-19. Assay: immunoSEQ multiplex PCR; the TCRdb copy retains only in-frame clones and omits some. The sample comprises under 200,000 clones, around 83% of which are singletons, and roughly 6.1% rests with the top ten. The sample taken for sequencing was peripheral blood. Receptors originate from a woman in her forties with acute or convalescent COVID-19.

In nucleotides, the CDR3 is TGTGCCACAGGGGACAGGGGGCGCATGAACACTGAAGCTTTCTTT. Translated, it gives CATGDRGRMNTEAFF. The chain is built from TRBV24-1 and TRBJ1-1; the match to TRBD1 covers 12 bases. V was clipped by 10 bases and J by 0 bases; unmatched bases: 5. Germline V gene data show CDR1 as KGHDR and CDR2 as SFDVKD. There are 15 residues in the CDR3.

J is TRBJ1-5 and V is TRBV2; no definite D call. The CDR3 contains 14 residues. Germline-derived CDR1 and CDR2 are SNHLY and FYNNEI. V shed 6 bases and J shed 5 bases, with 14 bases lying between them. In DNA form, the CDR3 reads TGTGCCAGCAGCAAGACGTCCCGGGATCAGCCCCAGCATTTT. This translates into CASSKTSRDQPQHF.

The V gene is TRBV27, the J gene TRBJ2-3, with TRBD2 matching 12 bases. This CDR3 is 16 amino acids long. From germline, CDR1 is MNHEY and CDR2 SMNVEV (reference sequence). J was trimmed by 1 base and V by 5 bases; bases with no gene match: 4. The CDR3, as DNA: TGTGCCAGCAGTATACTAGCGGGAGGTCGCACAGATACGCAGTATTTT. This gives the protein CASSILAGGRTDTQYF.

This chain connects TRBV5-4 to TRBJ2-1; 8 nucleotides match TRBD2. Losses at the gene ends were 2 bases for V and 7 bases for J; bases not matched to a gene: 8. Germline lookup yields CDR1 SGHNT and CDR2 YYREEE (reference sequence). The CDR3 runs 15 residues. CDR3 residues: CASSFRAGVLNEQFF. Written as DNA, the CDR3 is TGTGCCAGCAGCTTCCGAGCGGGAGTGTTAAATGAGCAGTTCTTC.

This chain links TRBV7-9 with TRBJ1-6, with TRBD1 matching 11 bases. The length of the CDR3 is 18 residues. CDR1 is SEHNR and CDR2 is FQNEAQ in the germline V gene (reference sequence). Trimming at V came to 3 bases and at J to 6 bases, leaving 10 bases not matched to a gene. The CDR3 reads CASSLGTGGALANSPLHF. The CDR3 DNA sequence: TGTGCCAGCAGCTTGGGGACAGGGGGGGCTTTGGCTAATTCACCCCTCCACTTT.

This clone occurred many times. The J gene is TRBJ1-6, the V gene TRBV4-1; the D is unclear. With 3 bases removed from V and 7 bases from J, the gap between germline ends came to 13 bases. The CDR3 loop spans 15 amino acids. Germline CDR1 and CDR2: MGHRA and YSYEKL. CDR3 loop: CASSQTVAENSPLHF. The CDR3 region has the DNA TGCGCCAGCAGCCAGACTGTCGCGGAAAATTCACCCCTCCACTTT.

The V and J genes are TRBV13 and TRBJ1-1, with unresolved D. The CDR3 runs 14 residues. V dropped 4 bases and J dropped 8 bases, with 17 bases sitting between them. Germline CDR1 reads PRHDT; CDR2 reads FYEKMQ (reference sequence). The CDR3 spells CASSSPPGRPEAFF. In nucleotides, the CDR3 is TGTGCCAGCAGCTCGCCCCCAGGCAGGCCCGAAGCTTTCTTT.

The rearrangement joins TRBV5-4 to TRBJ2-3; TRBD2 matches 12 bases. This CDR3 has 20 residues. The germline V gene has CDR1 SGHNT and CDR2 YYREEE (reference sequence). J gave up 0 bases and V 4 bases, and 15 bases lay outside the gene matches. The CDR3 nucleotides are TGTGCCAGCAGCCCCCCCTGGACTAGCGGGAAAATAGCTAGCACAGATACGCAGTATTTT. This gives the protein CASSPPWTSGKIASTDTQYF.

CDR3 region: CASSQPGGGYGNTIYF. The CDR3 DNA is TGTGCCAGCAGCCAGCCCGGGGGGGGGTATGGAAACACCATATATTTT. J is TRBJ1-3 and V is TRBV3-1 (or the pseudogene TRBV3-2), with D tentatively TRBD1 (5 bases). Germline V gives CDR1 LGHDT, CDR2 YNNKEL (reference sequence). This CDR3 contains 16 residues. Deletions cut 3 bases from V and 3 bases from J, with 15 bases between.

The chain uses TRBV10-3 and TRBJ1-2, with a weak D call TRBD1 (6 bases). Germline loops: CDR1 ENHRY, CDR2 SYGVKD. This CDR3 contains 12 residues. Trimming took off 6 bases at V and 6 bases at J, with 11 bases between the two ends. The CDR3: CAISLGGNGYTF. The DNA of the CDR3 is TGTGCCATCAGCTTAGGGGGTAATGGCTACACCTTC.

This chain uses TRBV30 with TRBJ2-5, with 12 bases matching TRBD1. The V and J ends lost 4 bases and 4 bases, in that order; junction bases with no gene match: 16. The CDR3 is 18 residues long. Germline loops: CDR1 GTSNPN, CDR2 SVGIG (reference sequence). The CDR3: CAWKRQGQGAFLGETQYF. CDR3 nucleotide sequence: TGTGCCTGGAAAAGGCAGGGACAGGGGGCATTTTTAGGAGAGACCCAGTACTTC.

This chain links TRBV18 with TRBJ1-6, with TRBD1 matching 9 bases. The CDR3 has 15 residues. In germline, CDR1 is KGHSH, CDR2 LQKENI. Trimming at V came to 1 base and at J to 7 bases, leaving 2 bases not matched to a gene. DNA for the CDR3: TGTGCCAGCTCACCACGGGACAGGGCCAATTCACCCCTCCACTTT. It yields the protein CASSPRDRANSPLHF.

V usage is TRBV28 and J usage is TRBJ2-7; possible D gene TRBD2, 6 bases. Trimming took off 7 bases at V and 3 bases at J, with 16 bases between the two ends. CDR3 size: 14 residues. Germline V CDR1 and CDR2: MDHEN, SYDVKM. CDR3 sequence (DNA): TGTGCCAGCAAACCTAGCGCGGCCTTCTACGAGCAGTACTTC. Encoded protein: CASKPSAAFYEQYF.

The chain carries TRBV3-1 (or the pseudogene TRBV3-2) and TRBJ1-2; no clear D. The germline CDR1 and CDR2 sequences are LGHDT and YNNKEL (reference sequence). V was shortened by 4 bases and J by 6 bases, with 6 bases between the two germline ends. This CDR3 has 11 residues. The CDR3 DNA reads TGTGCCAGCAGCCTCTTTCATGGCTACACCTTC. It yields the protein CASSLFHGYTF.

The chain has TRBV18 and TRBJ2-1, with 8 bases matching TRBD2. Per the germline V gene, CDR1 is KGHSH and CDR2 is LQKENI. The CDR3 covers 14 residues. V trimming: 3 bases; J trimming: 10 bases; junction bases outside the gene matches: 8. The CDR3 region is CASSPSGGRDEQFF. CDR3 bases: TGTGCCAGCTCACCTTCGGGGGGGCGGGACGAGCAGTTCTTC.

This clone was observed a handful of times. The chain links TRBV6-4 to TRBJ1-5; no reliable D call. This CDR3 has 16 residues. V was clipped by 0 bases and J by 5 bases, with 14 bases between them. Germline V CDR1 and CDR2: MRHNA, SNTAGT. CDR3 sequence: CASSDSAGEGHQPQHF. CDR3 coding DNA: TGTGCCAGCAGTGACTCGGCTGGAGAGGGCCATCAGCCCCAGCATTTT.

The gene calls are TRBV7-9 and TRBJ1-1, with TRBD1 matching over 7 bases. Per the germline V gene, CDR1 is SEHNR and CDR2 is FQNEAQ (reference sequence). V dropped 2 bases and J dropped 3; count of bases not matched to a gene: 9. The CDR3 extends over 16 amino acids. CDR3 protein: CASSLPPTGPYTEAFF. The CDR3 DNA sequence: TGTGCCAGCAGCTTACCGCCGACAGGGCCCTACACTGAAGCTTTCTTT.

The V call is TRBV2, the J call TRBJ2-5; no clear D gene. The CDR3 runs to 12 residues. Trimming took off 4 bases at V and 4 bases at J, with 7 bases between the two ends. The V gene's germline CDR1 is SNHLY and CDR2 FYNNEI. The CDR3 coding sequence is TGTGCCAGCAGTGTAGTGGTAGAGACCCAGTACTTC. This codes for CASSVVVETQYF. Full variable domain (outside the CDR3, taken from reference TRBV2 and TRBJ2-5): EPEVTQTPSHQVTQMGQEVILRCVPISNHLYFYWYRQILGQKVEFLVSFYNNEISEKSEIFDDQFSVERPDGSNFTLKIRSTKLEDSAMYFCASSVVVETQYFGPGTRLLVL.

The rearrangement joins TRBV30 to TRBJ2-7; TRBD2 matches at 9 bases. In germline, CDR1 is GTSNPN, CDR2 SVGIG (reference sequence). V shed 2 bases and J 2 bases; nucleotides not matched to a gene: 13. The CDR3 totals 17 residues. The CDR3 DNA sequence: TGTGCCTGGAGTCGCCCGGGGGGGACTAGCCTCCCCTACGAGCAGTACTTC. It specifies CAWSRPGGTSLPYEQYF. Full variable domain (missing parts from reference TRBV30 and TRBJ2-7): SQTIHQWPATLVQPVGSPLSLECTVEGTSNPNLYWYRQAAGRGLQLLFYSVGIGQISSEVPQNLSASRPQDRQFILSSKKLLLSDSGFYLCAWSRPGGTSLPYEQYFGPGTRLTVT.

This clone has just a few counts. This rearrangement joins TRBV9 to TRBJ2-1; 16 bases agree with TRBD2. V lost 4 bases and J lost 9; bases outside the gene matches: 7. In germline, CDR1 is SGDLS, CDR2 YYNGEE. This CDR3 is built from 16 residues. The CDR3 region is CASSFLGLAGGGEQFF. CDR3 nucleotide sequence: TGTGCCAGCAGCTTCCTGGGACTAGCGGGAGGGGGTGAGCAGTTCTTC.

The table lists this clone with a few counts. J is TRBJ1-1 and V is TRBV5-1; no reliable D call. Between the trimmed V and J ends, which lost 4 bases and 5 bases, there was a span of 12 bases. Per the germline V gene, CDR1 is SGHRS and CDR2 is YFSETQ. This CDR3 contains 13 residues. CDR3 coding DNA: TGCGCCAGCAGCCCCGAGAGCGAAACTGAAGCTTTCTTT. It yields the protein CASSPESETEAFF.

The rearrangement joins TRBV7-9 to TRBJ1-6; 7 bases align to TRBD1. V shed 5 bases and J 10 bases; nucleotides not matched to a gene: 11. The germline V gene encodes CDR1 SEHNR and CDR2 FQNEAQ (reference sequence). There are 15 residues in the CDR3. The CDR3 DNA follows: TGTGCCAGCAGCCCAACCGGGACAGTCTTCTCACCCCTCCACTTT. Encoded protein: CASSPTGTVFSPLHF.

The genes are TRBV7-8 and TRBJ1-3, with 9 positions matching TRBD1. Germline trimming cut 3 bases from V and 3 bases from J; bases unmatched to any gene: 6. The CDR3 covers 16 residues. Germline V lookup: CDR1 SGHVS, CDR2 FQNEAQ. CDR3: CASSFNPGQGGNTIYF. Written as DNA, the CDR3 is TGTGCCAGCAGCTTCAACCCGGGACAGGGTGGAAACACCATATATTTT.

V and J are TRBV7-2 and TRBJ2-7; possible D gene TRBD1, 6 bases. The CDR3 length is 15 residues. Trimming took 3 bases from V and 0 from J, leaving 12 bases between them. Germline V gives CDR1 SGHTA, CDR2 FQGNSA. In DNA, the CDR3 is TGTGCCAGCAGCTTTATTGGGGGCCCCTCCTACGAGCAGTACTTC. This gives the protein CASSFIGGPSYEQYF.

The V gene is TRBV7-3, the J gene TRBJ2-2; possibly TRBD1 for D (6 bases). CDR1 is SGHTA, CDR2 FQGTGA, per germline. The CDR3 runs to 15 residues. Trimming took 7 bases from V and 3 from J, leaving 15 bases between them. The CDR3 sequence: CASKGEGGHTGELFF. The CDR3 DNA follows: TGTGCCAGCAAAGGTGAAGGGGGACACACCGGGGAGCTGTTTTTT.

The V call is TRBV4-1, the J call TRBJ1-1, with 8 nucleotides matching TRBD1. This CDR3 region has 13 residues. V dropped 4 bases and J dropped 6; count of bases not matched to a gene: 4. Germline values: CDR1 MGHRA, CDR2 YSYEKL. The DNA for the CDR3 is TGCGCCAGCAGCCCACGGACAGGGTCTGAAGCTTTCTTT. The encoded protein is CASSPRTGSEAFF.

The J gene is TRBJ2-3, the V gene TRBV11-3, with D unclear. This CDR3 is built from 15 residues. The V end lost 1 base, the J end lost 0 bases, and 8 bases lay between the germline ends. Looked up from germline, CDR1 is SGHNT and CDR2 is YENEEA. In DNA form, the CDR3 reads TGTGCCAGCAGCTTAGGAACCACTAGCACAGATACGCAGTATTTT. Its translation is CASSLGTTSTDTQYF.